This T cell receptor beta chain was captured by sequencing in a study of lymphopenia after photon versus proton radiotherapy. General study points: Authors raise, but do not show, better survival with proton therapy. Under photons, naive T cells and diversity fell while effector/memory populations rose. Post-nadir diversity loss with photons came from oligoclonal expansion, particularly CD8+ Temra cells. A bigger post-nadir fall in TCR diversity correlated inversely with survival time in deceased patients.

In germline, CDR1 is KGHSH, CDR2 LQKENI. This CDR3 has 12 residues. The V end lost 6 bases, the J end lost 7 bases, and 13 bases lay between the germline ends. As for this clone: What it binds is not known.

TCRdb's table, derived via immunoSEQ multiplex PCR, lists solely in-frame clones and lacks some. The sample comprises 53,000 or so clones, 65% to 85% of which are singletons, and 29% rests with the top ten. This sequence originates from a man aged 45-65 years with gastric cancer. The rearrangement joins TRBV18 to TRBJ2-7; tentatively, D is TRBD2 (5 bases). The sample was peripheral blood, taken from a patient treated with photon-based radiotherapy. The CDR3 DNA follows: TGTGCCAGCTCCGCTCGAGGGCGGGAGCAGTACTTC. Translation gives CASSARGREQYF.